One sample yielded the 7 T cell receptor beta chains listed below, sequenced in a study of OX40 agonist ivuxolimab in advanced cancers. This table comes from immunoSEQ multiplex PCR, and its TCRdb copy is limited to in-frame clones, with some not included. The sample shows 50,000 or so clones, about four fifths of them seen only once. Sample: CD4+ or CD8+ T cells sorted from blood, taken in a trial of the OX40 agonist ivuxolimab. These TCRs come from an adult with an advanced solid tumor such as melanoma, head and neck, liver or kidney cancer.

The chain has TRBV7-9 and TRBJ1-1; D is undetermined. Trimming removed 2 bases from V and 0 bases from J, with 4 bases in between. The germline CDR1 and CDR2 sequences are SEHNR and FQNEAQ (reference sequence). The CDR3 has 13 amino acids. The CDR3 is CASSLTMNTEAFF. The CDR3 DNA reads as TGTGCCAGCAGCTTAACTATGAACACTGAAGCTTTCTTT.

This clone is a singleton in its sample. V usage is TRBV7-2 and J usage is TRBJ1-5; 7 bases line up with TRBD1. V lost 3 bases to trimming and J lost 3 bases; unmatched junction nucleotides: 5. CDR1 is SGHTA and CDR2 is FQGNSA in the germline V gene. The CDR3 loop spans 15 amino acids. CDR3 coding DNA: TGTGCCAGCAGCTTCCACAGGGGAGTCAATCAGCCCCAGCATTTT. Protein: CASSFHRGVNQPQHF. Supplemented by reference TRBV7-2 and TRBJ1-5, the full variable domain reads GAGVSQSPSNKVTEKGKDVELRCDPISGHTALYWYRQSLGQGLEFLIYFQGNSAPDKSGLPSDRFSAERTGGSVSTLTIQRTQQEDSAVYLCASSFHRGVNQPQHFGDGTRLSIL.

The gene calls are TRBV7-3 and TRBJ2-2, with D perhaps TRBD1 (6 bases). The CDR3 runs to 15 residues. V was shortened by 3 bases and J by 2 bases, with 10 bases between the two germline ends. Germline V gene data show CDR1 as SGHTA and CDR2 as FQGTGA. This chain's CDR3 is CASSFGTSNTGELFF. DNA for the CDR3: TGTGCCAGCAGCTTTGGGACATCTAACACCGGGGAGCTGTTTTTT. Full variable domain (missing parts from reference TRBV7-3 and TRBJ2-2): GAGVSQTPSNKVTEKGKYVELRCDPISGHTALYWYRQSLGQGPEFLIYFQGTGAADDSGLPNDRFFAVRPEGSVSTLKIQRTERGDSAVYLCASSFGTSNTGELFFGEGSRLTVL.

The chain links TRBV7-3 to TRBJ2-5; perhaps TRBD1 as D (6 bases). Germline V lookup: CDR1 SGHTA, CDR2 FQGTGA. The CDR3 is made up of 17 amino acids. V shed 0 bases and J shed 1 base, with 15 bases lying between them. CDR3 DNA: TGTGCCAGCAGCTTAACGGGTCCTATGACAGGCCAAGAGACCCAGTACTTC. Translating it yields CASSLTGPMTGQETQYF. Full variable domain (rest looked up from reference TRBV7-3 and TRBJ2-5): GAGVSQTPSNKVTEKGKYVELRCDPISGHTALYWYRQSLGQGPEFLIYFQGTGAADDSGLPNDRFFAVRPEGSVSTLKIQRTERGDSAVYLCASSLTGPMTGQETQYFGPGTRLLVL.

The chain has TRBV19 and TRBJ2-7, with D tentatively TRBD1 or TRBD2 (5 bases each). The V gene's germline CDR1 is LNHDA and CDR2 SQIVND (reference sequence). V was trimmed by 6 bases and J by 4 bases, leaving 10 bases between them. CDR3 length equals 12 residues. CDR3 region: CASSGTEYEQYF. The CDR3, as DNA: TGTGCCAGTAGCGGGACCGAGTACGAGCAGTACTTC.

This clone was seen a few times. The V gene is TRBV2, the J gene TRBJ1-4; perhaps TRBD1 as D (5 bases). In germline, CDR1 is SNHLY, CDR2 FYNNEI. V lost 8 bases, J lost 0 bases, and 13 bases lay in between. There are 15 residues in the CDR3. The CDR3 nucleotides are TGTGCCAGCGTGAATGGGGCAACAACTAATGAAAAACTGTTTTTT. Its protein product is CASVNGATTNEKLFF.

The rearrangement links TRBV6-5 to TRBJ1-4; 9 bases are shared with TRBD1. The CDR3 sequence is 15 residues long. Unmatched junction bases numbered 5, after V lost 2 bases and J lost 7 bases. CDR1 MNHEY and CDR2 SVGAGI come from the germline V gene. The CDR3 region is CASSYTTGGSEKLFF. The DNA of the CDR3 is TGTGCCAGCAGTTACACCACAGGGGGCAGTGAAAAACTGTTTTTT.